These T cell receptor beta chains were read from a single sample in a study of blood T cell repertoires in COVID-19. Data came from immunoSEQ multiplex PCR; TCRdb stores just in-frame clones and leaves some out. The sample carries under 170,000 clones, 87% recorded once. Sequencing used peripheral blood. The receptors stem from a woman aged 60-75 years with active or convalescent COVID-19. CDR3s include the opening cysteine and the closing phenylalanine or tryptophan. Fields, in order: J gene, V gene, CDR3 protein.

>TRBJ1-1|TRBV19
CASSIVAGWNTEAFF
>TRBJ1-5|TRBV7-2
CASSLRGAGNQPQHF
>TRBJ2-7|TRBV6-5
CASSYSSQGSSYEQYF
>TRBJ1-1|TRBV9
CASSLSGEGSTEAFF
>TRBJ1-2|TRBV27
CASSLYGRGYGYTF
>TRBJ2-3|TRBV4-1
CASSQDGRTGGDTQYF
>TRBJ1-2|TRBV7-9
CASSPDSYGYTF
>TRBJ2-1|TRBV4-3
CASSKWGTGVNEQFF
>TRBJ1-4|TRBV7-2
CASTLTTGTGFEKLFF
>TRBJ1-5|TRBV7-8
CASSYGTGETQHF
>TRBJ1-5|TRBV19
CASRGGEHSNQPQHF
>TRBJ1-4|TRBV24-1
CATSDPDRETNEKLFF
>TRBJ2-7|TRBV7-8
CASSLDTLYEQYF
>TRBJ1-2|TRBV5-1
CASSGPAGEGYTF
>TRBJ1-2|TRBV24-1
CATSDDGQGGYTF
>TRBJ1-4|TRBV7-2
CASSLGGLNEKLFF
>TRBJ1-6|TRBV5-8
CASSSGQANSPLHF
>TRBJ1-6|TRBV12-3/TRBV12-4
CASSGQGSSPLHF
>TRBJ2-3|TRBV7-2
CASSPILLSTDTQYF
>TRBJ2-7|TRBV6-5
CASTGGHGYEQYF
>TRBJ1-2|TRBV19
CASSSNQGAIIAGYTF
>TRBJ2-7|TRBV3-1/TRBV3-2
CASSQEGIAGGYEQYF
>TRBJ1-5|TRBV19
CASSLTGTSSNQPQHF
>TRBJ1-1|TRBV7-2
CASSSGPNTEAFF
>TRBJ1-1|TRBV13
CASSSSRGQVNTEAFF
>TRBJ2-1|TRBV7-2
CASSLARNEQFF
>TRBJ1-3|TRBV6-5
CASAYQGNTIYF
>TRBJ2-3|TRBV28
CASRTQGADTQYF
>TRBJ2-3|TRBV5-4
CASAWGSETDTQYF
>TRBJ2-1|TRBV29-1
CSAAVGEQFF
>TRBJ2-3|TRBV7-2
CASSLGIGRGTDTQYF
>TRBJ1-5|TRBV6-5
CASSPGTGSNQPQHF
>TRBJ2-7|TRBV9
CASSVDPGQGSYEQYF
>TRBJ1-1|TRBV11-2
CASSPGQGYTEAFF
>TRBJ2-5|TRBV7-2
CASSLNSQNPQETQYF
>TRBJ1-6|TRBV27
CASSPGTGGRSPLHF
>TRBJ2-5|TRBV7-2
CASSGLRETQYF
>TRBJ1-2|TRBV6-6
CASSPPPGSYNYGYTF
>TRBJ1-3|TRBV5-4
CASTKTGETSGNTIYF
>TRBJ1-1|TRBV7-8
CASSLGGQVSRRAEAFF
>TRBJ1-2|TRBV30
CAWKLGLRVDYGYTF
>TRBJ1-3|TRBV7-9
CASSPSDRGKTIYF
>TRBJ1-5|TRBV18
CASSPETLGNQPQHF
>TRBJ1-2|TRBV4-1
CASSQAWGGQGYGYTF
>TRBJ1-1|TRBV6-5
CASSRGNTEAFF
>TRBJ1-6|TRBV21-1
CASSQGREAHNSPLHF
>TRBJ2-5|TRBV7-2
CASSRDILETQYF
>TRBJ1-1|TRBV7-2
CASSFRPRSNTEAFF
>TRBJ2-3|TRBV27
CASSLRVLRDRDARTQYF
>TRBJ2-1|TRBV6-2/TRBV6-3
CASSYPPGENEQFF
>TRBJ1-6|TRBV5-1
CASSLDSAGSYNSPLHF
>TRBJ2-1|TRBV7-9
CASSLAGQLQFF
>TRBJ1-4|TRBV19
CASSPTGTNEKLFF
>TRBJ1-6|TRBV19
CASSFGTGGDSPLHF
>TRBJ1-2|TRBV19
CASSQGGVVLYGYTF
>TRBJ2-1|TRBV19
CATRQGQGSFNEQFF
>TRBJ1-5|TRBV6-5
CASSYSRQSGEPQHF